A single sample is the source of the 12 T cell receptor beta chains below, sequenced in a study of T cell responses to AZD1222 COVID-19 vaccine. Some clones are missing from TCRdb's copy, which holds only in-frame ones; the method was immunoSEQ multiplex PCR. The top ten clones hold under 1.5% of a sample with about 82,000 clones, approximately 83% of them seen once. This specimen was peripheral blood, taken 28 days after the second AZD1222 dose. The receptors shown here come from an adult who received the AZD1222 COVID-19 vaccine.

V usage is TRBV29-1 and J usage is TRBJ1-4; D may be TRBD1 (5 bases). The CDR3 is 14 amino acids. Germline CDR1 reads SQVTM; CDR2 reads ANQGSEA. V lost 4 bases and J 5 bases, leaving 14 bases between the germline ends. This chain's CDR3 is CSVAQAGGNEKLFF. The CDR3 region has the DNA TGCAGCGTTGCCCAAGCGGGGGGGAATGAAAAACTGTTTTTT.

The chain couples TRBV9 to TRBJ1-1; 10 positions match TRBD1. CDR1 is SGDLS, CDR2 YYNGEE, per germline. V lost 4 bases and J lost 1; bases outside the gene matches: 4. This CDR3 has 15 residues. In DNA, the CDR3 is TGTGCCAGCAGCCCACGACAGGGGGCGAACACTGAAGCTTTCTTT. It encodes CASSPRQGANTEAFF. The variable domain in full, completed from reference TRBV9 and TRBJ1-1, reads DSGVTQTPKHLITATGQRVTLRCSPRSGDLSVYWYQQSLDQGLQFLIQYYNGEERAKGNILERFSAQQFPDLHSELNLSSLELGDSALYFCASSPRQGANTEAFFGQGTRLTVV.

The rearrangement uses TRBV19 and TRBJ2-2, with TRBD1 identical over 9 bases. The V segment lost 6 bases and the J segment 7 bases; nucleotides outside the gene matches: 6. This CDR3 comprises 14 residues. The germline gives CDR1 LNHDA, CDR2 SQIVND (reference sequence). The CDR3 nucleotides are TGTGCCAGTAGGAAACAGGGGGCGGGCGGGGAGCTGTTTTTT. Translated: CASRKQGAGGELFF.

The V gene is TRBV19, the J gene TRBJ2-7, with 9 bases fitting TRBD1. This CDR3 comprises 15 residues. Germline lookup yields CDR1 LNHDA and CDR2 SQIVND (reference sequence). After removal of 8 bases from V and 2 bases from J, the junction contained 10 bases not matched to a gene. The CDR3 protein is CASYSGTGPPYEQYF. DNA of the CDR3: TGTGCCAGTTATTCCGGGACAGGGCCCCCCTACGAGCAGTACTTC.

The CDR3 DNA reads as TGTGCCAGTAGTATAAATCTGTTCGGGCTCTACGAGCAGTACTTC. Translated: CASSINLFGLYEQYF. The rearrangement links TRBV19 to TRBJ2-7; no reliable D call. CDR1 is LNHDA, CDR2 SQIVND, per germline (reference sequence). Trimming shortened V by 2 bases and J by 3 bases, and 14 bases separated the two germline ends. CDR3 size: 15 residues. Looking up the rest from reference TRBV19 and TRBJ2-7 gives the full variable domain: DGGITQSPKYLFRKEGQNVTLSCEQNLNHDAMYWYRQDPGQGLRLIYYSQIVNDFQKGDIAEGYSVSREKKESFPLTVTSAQKNPTAFYLCASSINLFGLYEQYFGPGTRLTVT.

The chain joins TRBV5-1 to TRBJ1-1; D perhaps matches TRBD1 (6 bases). CDR3 length: 17 residues. The V end lost 1 base, the J end lost 3 bases, and 19 bases lay between the germline ends. The germline V gene encodes CDR1 SGHRS and CDR2 YFSETQ. In DNA form, the CDR3 reads TGCGCCAGCAGCTTGAGGACAGCGGGCCTTGAGGACACTGAAGCTTTCTTT. This codes for CASSLRTAGLEDTEAFF.

This clone was counted a few times. J is TRBJ2-1 and V is TRBV2; the match to TRBD2 covers 12 bases. The V gene's germline CDR1 is SNHLY and CDR2 FYNNEI. This CDR3 comprises 15 residues. Trimming removed 6 bases from V and 4 bases from J; junction bases left unmatched: 4. The CDR3 DNA is TGTGCCAGCAGCCCGCTAGCGGGAGGGTACAATGAGCAGTTCTTC. Its translation: CASSPLAGGYNEQFF. Full variable domain (outside the CDR3, taken from reference TRBV2 and TRBJ2-1): EPEVTQTPSHQVTQMGQEVILRCVPISNHLYFYWYRQILGQKVEFLVSFYNNEISEKSEIFDDQFSVERPDGSNFTLKIRSTKLEDSAMYFCASSPLAGGYNEQFFGPGTRLTVL.

The chain carries TRBV27 and TRBJ2-1; 12 bases agree with TRBD2. Germline V lookup: CDR1 MNHEY, CDR2 SMNVEV (reference sequence). V trimming: 5 bases; J trimming: 2 bases; junction bases outside the gene matches: 4. This CDR3 comprises 16 residues. The CDR3 region is CASSARLAGAYNEQFF. CDR3 sequence (DNA): TGTGCCAGCAGTGCCCGACTAGCGGGAGCCTACAATGAGCAGTTCTTC.

The gene calls are TRBV12-3 or TRBV12-4 and TRBJ1-1; D call uncertain. CDR3 length equals 11 residues. With 2 bases removed from V and 7 bases from J, the gap between germline ends came to 5 bases. CDR3 DNA sequence: TGTGCCAGCAGTTTAAGTCATGAAGCTTTCTTT. Amino acid sequence: CASSLSHEAFF.

The genes are TRBV4-3 and TRBJ2-1; D uncertain. The V gene lost 3 bases and the J gene lost 3 bases, with 12 bases spanning the gap. CDR1 and CDR2 from the germline V gene are LGHNA and YSLEER. The CDR3 sequence is 15 residues long. The CDR3 is CASSHSLGFYNEQFF. The CDR3 nucleotides read TGCGCCAGCAGCCACTCCCTGGGATTCTACAATGAGCAGTTCTTC.

The chain links TRBV19 to TRBJ2-7; 10 nucleotides align to TRBD2. J lost 3 bases, V lost 3 bases, and 5 bases had no gene match. Germline V gene lookup returns CDR1 LNHDA and CDR2 SQIVND (reference sequence). CDR3 length equals 15 residues. CDR3 sequence (DNA): TGTGCCAGTAGTATGGGGCTAGCGGGAGTCTACGAGCAGTACTTC. This translates into CASSMGLAGVYEQYF.

This clone appeared a single time. V gene TRBV5-1 combines with J gene TRBJ2-5, with 9 bases lining up with TRBD2. This CDR3 is built from 17 residues. Trimming took 7 bases from V and 2 from J; bases not matched to a gene: 15. CDR1 SGHRS and CDR2 YFSETQ come from the germline V gene. CDR3 amino acids: CASRKREAFNPQETQYF. The DNA of the CDR3 is TGCGCCAGCCGAAAGCGGGAGGCCTTCAACCCACAAGAGACCCAGTACTTC. The full variable domain, its missing parts supplied by reference TRBV5-1 and TRBJ2-5, is KAGVTQTPRYLIKTRGQQVTLSCSPISGHRSVSWYQQTPGQGLQFLFEYFSETQRNKGNFPGRFSGRQFSNSRSEMNVSTLELGDSALYLCASRKREAFNPQETQYFGPGTRLLVL.